A single sample is the source of the 2 T cell receptor beta chains below, sequenced in a study of T cells in Graves' hyperthyroidism and ophthalmopathy. Template material for amplifying TCR beta CDR3 regions consisted of RNA transcripts. The HTBI primer set served for first-round RT-PCR of the TCR CDR3. TCRdb re-analysed the multiplex PCR reads in MiXCR, keeping a single row per CDR3 protein. The repertoire consists of under 200,000 distinct CDR3 sequences, with 9.4% occurring once and the leading ten covering around 21%. The material sequenced was blood. These receptors originate from a woman aged 18 to 35 with Graves' hyperthyroidism that later progressed to Graves' ophthalmopathy.

This clonotype was observed a handful of times. The chain combines TRBV5-1 with TRBJ2-7; D possibly uses TRBD1 or TRBD2 (5 bases each). The V gene's germline CDR1 is SGHRS and CDR2 YFSETQ. Trimming removed 0 bases at V and 2 bases at J, with 21 bases between. The CDR3 contains 18 residues. CDR3: CASSLVPLPGTHPYEQYF. Written as DNA, the CDR3 is TGCGCCAGCAGCTTGGTGCCCCTCCCAGGGACCCACCCCTACGAGCAGTACTTC.

The rearrangement uses TRBV6-5 and TRBJ2-6; 7 bases are a match to TRBD2. The trim removed 6 bases at V and 4 bases at J, leaving 12 bases unmatched. The germline CDR1 and CDR2 sequences are MNHEY and SVGAGI. This CDR3 spans 17 amino acids. DNA for the CDR3: TGTGCCAGCAGAAGGCGGGAGTCTTTCTCCGGGGCCAACGTCCTGACTTTC. Residues: CASRRRESFSGANVLTF.